Sequencing of this T cell receptor (beta chain) was carried out in a study of blood T cells in healthy people across ages. This clonotype came up many times. What it binds is unknown. Researchers report isolating at least 6.5 million PBMCs per sample. It was with a sample-barcoded 5' primer and a J-beta primer mix that a second PCR of roughly 7 to 12 cycles was run. Every sample gave at least 3 million paired-end reads containing CDR3. TCRdb re-derived calls from the 5' RACE reads in MiXCR, one entry per CDR3 protein. The table lists some 900,000 distinct CDR3 sequences, roughly 52% of them singletons, with around an eighth in the top ten. Germline assignment: CDR1 SGHTA and CDR2 FQGNSA. The CDR3 extends over 14 amino acids. Unmatched junction bases numbered 4, after V lost 5 bases and J lost 3 bases. Study results and caveats: Strong correlation was found linking TCR beta diversity to naive T cell percentage.

This chain connects TRBV7-2 to TRBJ2-7; TRBD2 agrees at 10 bases. The sequence derives from a man younger than 45 in good health. The source material was blood. The CDR3 is CASSPGLAIYEQYF. CDR3 in DNA: TGTGCCAGCAGCCCGGGACTAGCGATCTACGAGCAGTACTTC.